These 23 T cell receptor beta chains originate from one sample sequenced in a study of PD-L1 blockade in urothelial cancer. Only in-frame clones appear in the TCRdb table, and some are missing; sequencing was by immunoSEQ multiplex PCR. This sample yields roughly 100,000 clones, of which approximately 87% are seen a single time; over 7.5% belongs to the top ten. Time point indicated: peripheral blood 6 weeks after treatment start. The sample was PBMCs, taken around atezolizumab (anti-PD-L1) treatment. These TCRs come from a man between 65 and 85 years old with urothelial cancer.

J is TRBJ1-4 and V is TRBV19; a weak D match, TRBD1 (6 bases). Trimming removed 9 bases from V and 5 bases from J, with 16 bases in between. Germline CDR1 is LNHDA and CDR2 is SQIVND (reference sequence). The CDR3 contains 14 residues. The CDR3 region is CASKNGQLNEKLFF. In nucleotides, the CDR3 is TGTGCCAGCAAAAACGGACAGCTGAATGAAAAACTGTTTTTT.

This chain links TRBV7-3 with TRBJ2-1, with TRBD2 matching 13 bases. After removal of 0 bases from V and 8 bases from J, the junction contained 4 bases not matched to a gene. The CDR3 totals 16 residues. From germline, CDR1 is SGHTA and CDR2 FQGTGA. Written as DNA, the CDR3 is TGTGCCAGCAGCTTAACACTAGCGGGGGGGAGCGATGAGCAGTTCTTC. It translates to CASSLTLAGGSDEQFF. Full variable domain (rest looked up from reference TRBV7-3 and TRBJ2-1): GAGVSQTPSNKVTEKGKYVELRCDPISGHTALYWYRQSLGQGPEFLIYFQGTGAADDSGLPNDRFFAVRPEGSVSTLKIQRTERGDSAVYLCASSLTLAGGSDEQFFGPGTRLTVL.

The rearrangement uses TRBV27 and TRBJ1-1, with D possibly matching TRBD1 (5 bases). The ends were cut back, 7 bases at V and 1 base at J, with 16 bases in the middle. In germline, CDR1 is MNHEY, CDR2 SMNVEV (reference sequence). CDR3 length equals 15 residues. CDR3 in DNA: TGTGCCAGCATCCCCTCAAGGGGAAGGAACACTGAAGCTTTCTTT. This gives the protein CASIPSRGRNTEAFF.

The chain carries TRBV5-1 and TRBJ2-7; 8 bases are shared with TRBD2. Per the germline V gene, CDR1 is SGHRS and CDR2 is YFSETQ. The CDR3 contains 14 residues. J was trimmed by 2 bases and V by 4 bases; bases with no gene match: 5. The CDR3: CASSASGPPYEQYF. CDR3 bases: TGCGCCAGCAGCGCTAGCGGGCCCCCCTACGAGCAGTACTTC.

The J gene is TRBJ1-1, the V gene TRBV11-2; D unresolved. The germline CDR1 and CDR2 sequences are SGHAT and FQNNGV. CDR3 length: 12 residues. Trimming took off 2 bases at V and 6 bases at J, with 7 bases between the two ends. The CDR3 sequence is CASSLMAAEAFF. The CDR3 DNA reads as TGTGCCAGCAGCTTAATGGCAGCTGAAGCTTTCTTT.

The V gene is TRBV7-2, the J gene TRBJ1-1, with D maybe TRBD1 (6 bases). Trimming removed 4 bases from V and 5 bases from J, with 17 bases in between. Looked up from germline, CDR1 is SGHTA and CDR2 is FQGNSA. This CDR3 is built from 15 residues. Here the CDR3 reads CASSSFRDTETEAFF. CDR3 nucleotide sequence: TGTGCCAGCAGCTCCTTCCGGGACACGGAGACTGAAGCTTTCTTT.

The V call is TRBV19, the J call TRBJ2-7, with TRBD2 matching 7 bases. This CDR3 is built from 15 residues. Germline V gene sequence: CDR1 LNHDA, CDR2 SQIVND (reference sequence). The junction had 10 bases not matched to a gene; V was cut back by 5 bases and J by 3 bases. Here the CDR3 reads CASSRAGGGGYEQYF. CDR3 coding DNA: TGTGCCAGTAGTCGGGCGGGTGGCGGGGGCTACGAGCAGTACTTC.

This chain links TRBV27 with TRBJ1-1; 7 nucleotides align to TRBD1. The germline CDR1 and CDR2 sequences are MNHEY and SMNVEV (reference sequence). J gave up 1 base and V 3 bases, and 2 bases lay outside the gene matches. CDR3 size: 14 residues. The CDR3 DNA is TGTGCCAGCAGTTTTGGGACAGAGAACACTGAAGCTTTCTTT. It encodes CASSFGTENTEAFF.

This clone appeared a few times. The chain carries TRBV6-1 and TRBJ1-5; D possibly corresponds to TRBD1 (5 bases). Per the germline V gene, CDR1 is MNHNS and CDR2 is SASEGT. The germline V and J ends were trimmed by 5 bases and 6 bases, with 11 bases remaining between them. This CDR3 comprises 13 residues. CDR3 region: CASSQGEGQPQHF. The CDR3 coding sequence is TGTGCCAGCAGTCAAGGGGAGGGTCAGCCCCAGCATTTT.

This clone was detected once. The chain combines TRBV28 with TRBJ2-7; tentative D call: TRBD2 (6 bases). The CDR3 has 15 residues. V lost 10 bases to trimming and J lost 0 bases, with 19 bases between them. CDR1 and CDR2 from the germline V gene are MDHEN and SYDVKM. The CDR3 DNA reads as TGTGCCACCTATGGTAGGCGGGACTTCTCCTACGAGCAGTACTTC. Amino acids: CATYGRRDFSYEQYF.

V gene TRBV19 combines with J gene TRBJ2-1; D possibly corresponds to TRBD2 (5 bases). CDR1 is LNHDA, CDR2 SQIVND, per germline (reference sequence). CDR3 size: 15 residues. V lost 1 base to trimming and J lost 6 bases, with 13 bases between them. This CDR3 reads CASSIVPGSPNEQFF. The CDR3 coding sequence is TGTGCCAGTAGTATAGTCCCGGGATCCCCCAATGAGCAGTTCTTC.

The J gene is TRBJ1-4, the V gene TRBV6-1, with TRBD1 identical over 7 bases. The V and J ends lost 8 bases and 8 bases, in that order; junction bases with no gene match: 8. The CDR3 spans 13 residues. Germline V gives CDR1 MNHNS, CDR2 SASEGT. The CDR3 region has the DNA TGTGCCAGCTTTCACAGGGGAATCGAAAAACTGTTTTTT. Its translation: CASFHRGIEKLFF.

The chain recombines TRBV4-3 with TRBJ2-3; the match to TRBD2 covers 10 bases. Per germline, CDR1 LGHNA and CDR2 YSLEER. V lost 1 base, J lost 1 base, and 8 bases stayed unmatched. The length of the CDR3 is 18 residues. The CDR3 is CASSQGLAGDRGTDTQYF. CDR3 nucleotides: TGCGCCAGCAGCCAAGGGCTAGCGGGAGATAGAGGCACAGATACGCAGTATTTT.

This rearrangement joins TRBV11-1 to TRBJ2-3; no clear D. The CDR3 runs 12 residues. The V end was cut by 3 bases, the J end by 5 bases, with 6 bases between. Germline CDR1 SGHAT, CDR2 FQDESV (reference sequence). The CDR3, as DNA: TGTGCCAGCAGCTTGAGAATAGATACGCAGTATTTT. It codes for CASSLRIDTQYF.

This chain links TRBV5-6 with TRBJ1-2, with 8 nucleotides matching TRBD1. Germline loops: CDR1 SGHDT, CDR2 YYEEEE. The CDR3 totals 14 residues. The V gene end was trimmed by 4 bases and the J gene end by 4 bases; junction bases not matched to a gene: 6. The CDR3 DNA reads TGTGCCAGCAGCCCGGACAGGGCCTCCTATGGCTACACCTTC. Its protein is CASSPDRASYGYTF.

V usage is TRBV12-2 and J usage is TRBJ2-7; TRBD1 is the table's D call and was not checked against the DNA. TRBV12-2 represents a pseudogene. The CDR3 sequence is 15 residues long. Here the CDR3 reads CASRFRQGPYYEQYF. CDR3 coding DNA: TGTGCAAGTCGCTTCAGACAGGGTCCCTACTACGAGCAGTACTTC.

V gene TRBV7-6 combines with J gene TRBJ2-2; perhaps TRBD1 as D (5 bases). Trimming shortened V by 3 bases and J by 5 bases, and 7 bases separated the two germline ends. From germline, CDR1 is SGHVS and CDR2 FNYEAQ. The CDR3 totals 13 residues. The CDR3 protein is CASSFDSTGELFF. The CDR3 DNA reads as TGTGCCAGCAGCTTCGACAGTACCGGGGAGCTGTTTTTT. Complete variable domain (other parts from reference TRBV7-6 and TRBJ2-2): GAGVSQSPRYKVTKRGQDVALRCDPISGHVSLYWYRQALGQGPEFLTYFNYEAQQDKSGLPNDRFSAERPEGSISTLTIQRTEQRDSAMYRCASSFDSTGELFFGEGSRLTVL.

This chain connects TRBV28 to TRBJ2-3, with TRBD1 matching over 7 bases. The CDR3 is 14 residues long. Germline V gene data show CDR1 as MDHEN and CDR2 as SYDVKM. J lost 3 bases, V lost 8 bases, and 8 bases had no gene match. The CDR3, as DNA: TGTGCCAGCGTGACAGGGTATAGGACAGATACGCAGTATTTT. Encoded protein: CASVTGYRTDTQYF.

The V and J genes are TRBV6-1 and TRBJ2-3; TRBD2 might be the D (6 bases). CDR1 is MNHNS and CDR2 is SASEGT in the germline V gene. This CDR3 has 15 amino acids. V dropped 4 bases and J dropped 3 bases, with 14 bases sitting between them. CDR3 nucleotide sequence: TGTGCCAGCAGTGCCGGGACTGTAGAAACAGATACGCAGTATTTT. It is translated as CASSAGTVETDTQYF.

This sequence joins TRBV5-1 and TRBJ2-1; D might be TRBD1 (6 bases). Germline V lookup: CDR1 SGHRS, CDR2 YFSETQ. V was pared by 0 bases and J by 9 bases, with 10 bases between. This CDR3 comprises 13 residues. Here the CDR3 DNA reads TGCGCCAGCAGCTTGGCACAGGGCACTGAGCAGTTCTTC. This sequence encodes CASSLAQGTEQFF.

The J gene is TRBJ2-1, the V gene TRBV25-1; 7 positions agree with TRBD1. Losses at the gene ends were 5 bases for V and 3 bases for J; bases not matched to a gene: 10. Germline lookup yields CDR1 MGHDK and CDR2 SYGVNS. The CDR3 runs to 16 residues. CDR3 amino acids: CASSSRTGPNYNEQFF. For the CDR3, the DNA is TGTGCCAGCAGTTCGAGGACAGGCCCTAACTACAATGAGCAGTTCTTC.

The chain uses TRBV12-5 and TRBJ2-1; 12 positions match TRBD2. V shed 2 bases, J shed 6 bases, and the junction held 2 bases outside the gene matches. Germline loops: CDR1 LGHNT, CDR2 FRNRAP. The CDR3 has 15 residues. CDR3 DNA: TGTGCTAGTGGTTTGTGGACTAGCGGGATCAATGAGCAGTTCTTC. Its protein is CASGLWTSGINEQFF.

This sequence joins TRBV19 and TRBJ1-5; TRBD1 might be the D (5 bases). V was cut by 6 bases and J by 1 base, with 10 bases left in between. Germline-derived CDR1 and CDR2 are LNHDA and SQIVND (reference sequence). The length of the CDR3 is 14 residues. The CDR3 nucleotides are TGTGCCAGTAGGTGGGGCCGGAGCAATCAGCCCCAGCATTTT. Its protein product is CASRWGRSNQPQHF.